The source of this TCR beta chain is a study of T cells in Graves' hyperthyroidism and ophthalmopathy. Study-wide results and caveats: Most expanded thyroid clonotypes above 0.001 recurred in blood.

Germline V gives CDR1 SGHRS, CDR2 YFSETQ. The CDR3 consists of 13 residues. Trimming at V came to 4 bases and at J to 8 bases, leaving 8 bases not matched to a gene. This clonotype was seen repeatedly, ten times or more. Its target is unknown. Disease duration was under 3 months in the ophthalmopathy patients, who also had a Clinical Activity Score of at least 3 and a NOSPECS grade of at least 4. PBMCs were sourced from over 8.5 ml fresh peripheral blood. RNA transcripts gave rise to amplified TCR beta CDR3 regions. HTBI primers were the set used in a first-round RT-PCR of the TCR CDR3. TCRdb fed the multiplex PCR reads into MiXCR, producing one record per CDR3 protein. The data hold around 290,000 distinct CDR3 sequences, with around 15% observed a single time.

The sequenced material came from blood. This rearrangement joins TRBV5-1 to TRBJ1-1, with 7 bases matching TRBD1. The sequence was collected from a woman in her sixties with Graves' ophthalmopathy. CDR3 sequence (DNA): TGCGCCAGCAGCGAAGTGAGACAGGGAGAAGCTTTCTTT. It codes for CASSEVRQGEAFF.